The sequence of this T cell receptor (beta chain) was determined in a study of shared clonotypes between healthy human individuals. Germline V gene sequence: CDR1 WSHSY, CDR2 SAAADI. The V and J ends lost 7 bases and 3 bases, in that order; junction bases with no gene match: 3. The CDR3 extends over 12 amino acids. Assay used: immunoSEQ multiplex PCR; TCRdb lists only in-frame clones, some missing. The sample yields about 670,000 clones, around 72% seen once. This receptor was identified in a woman in her twenties or thirties in good health. The V and J genes are TRBV10-2 and TRBJ2-7; 7 nucleotides line up with TRBD2. Source material: memory CD4+ T cells sorted from blood. Subset defined: CD45RA-negative fraction. The CDR3 protein is CASMIAGYEQYF. The CDR3 nucleotides read TGCGCCAGCATGATAGCGGGCTACGAGCAGTACTTC.